This entry is about one T cell receptor (beta chain). Antigen unknown. The data belong to a study of T cell responses to AZD1222 COVID-19 vaccine. The study, taken as a whole, reports: A rise in Spike-specific TCR breadth and depth followed two AZD1222 doses. The sample set comprised mostly white British donors with more females, and clonal diversity was possibly underestimated. Reportedly, close to half of spike-specific TCRs are directed against unmutated variant regions.

The assay was immunoSEQ multiplex PCR, and TCRdb's table has in-frame clones only and misses some. The sample has some 130,000 clones; approximately 85% are singletons. Germline CDR1 and CDR2: LNHDA and SQIVND (reference sequence). V was pared by 5 bases and J by 2 bases, with 5 bases of the junction left unmatched. The CDR3 has 15 amino acids. The sample here was peripheral blood, taken 28 days after the second dose of the MenACWY control vaccine. The chain couples TRBV19 to TRBJ1-5; 8 bases agree with TRBD1. This sequence originates from an adult who received the MenACWY meningococcal vaccine as a control. The CDR3 coding sequence is TGTGCCAGTAGTTTCGACAGGGGCGGCAATCAGCCCCAGCATTTT. Translating gives CASSFDRGGNQPQHF.